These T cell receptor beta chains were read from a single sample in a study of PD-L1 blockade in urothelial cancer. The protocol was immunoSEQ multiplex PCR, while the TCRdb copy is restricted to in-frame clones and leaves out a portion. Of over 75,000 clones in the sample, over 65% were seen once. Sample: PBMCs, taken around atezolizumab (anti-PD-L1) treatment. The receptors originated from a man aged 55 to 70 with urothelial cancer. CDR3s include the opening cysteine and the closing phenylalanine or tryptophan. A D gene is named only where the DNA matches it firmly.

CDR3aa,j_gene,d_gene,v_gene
CASSQEGRGGTDTQYF,TRBJ2-3,-,TRBV4-2
CASSGEASNQPQHF,TRBJ1-5,-,TRBV4-2
CAWSPDRGNWGSSYEQYF,TRBJ2-7,TRBD1,TRBV30
CASSRAGTSTTGELFF,TRBJ2-2,TRBD2,TRBV4-1
CAWSGGGGKDTQYF,TRBJ2-3,-,TRBV30
CASSLVQGKETQYF,TRBJ2-5,TRBD1,TRBV28
CASSQLPTSGGKASTDTQYF,TRBJ2-3,TRBD2,TRBV4-1
CASSQDWQGAAFSYNEQFF,TRBJ2-1,TRBD1,TRBV4-3
CASSALAGGEQFF,TRBJ2-1,TRBD2,TRBV10-2
CASSANGAYEQYF,TRBJ2-7,-,TRBV5-1
CASSWTSGGVRNEQFF,TRBJ2-1,TRBD2,TRBV5-1
CASSLTSGRAGDEQFF,TRBJ2-1,TRBD2,TRBV7-2
CASSFGTGGNQPQHF,TRBJ1-5,TRBD1,TRBV5-1
CSVIVTGNAGQPQHF,TRBJ1-5,-,TRBV29-1
CASSETGVGANVLTF,TRBJ2-6,-,TRBV2
CSVEVPPRGTEAFF,TRBJ1-1,-,TRBV29-1
CASMGRSSYNEQFF,TRBJ2-1,-,TRBV2
CASSRGVNEKLFF,TRBJ1-4,-,TRBV13
CASSRTGGWGVEGYEQYF,TRBJ2-7,TRBD1,TRBV4-2
CASSYGTGGTQPQHF,TRBJ1-5,TRBD1,TRBV4-3
CASSLVVGAGGPRQYF,TRBJ2-7,TRBD2,TRBV7-2
CASSLNLYTGELFF,TRBJ2-2,-,TRBV5-1
CASSVRGGDTQYF,TRBJ2-3,-,TRBV9
CASSLLRLAGVSEQYF,TRBJ2-7,TRBD2,TRBV5-8
CASSLEGLGDTQYF,TRBJ2-3,-,TRBV5-1
CASSTPPGAALYQETQYF,TRBJ2-5,-,TRBV21-1
CASRTGTGIHEQYF,TRBJ2-7,TRBD1,TRBV27
CASSWGGQETQYF,TRBJ2-5,-,TRBV6-5
CASRPGTTGNTIYF,TRBJ1-3,-,TRBV6-5
CASSPLEGDTQYF,TRBJ2-3,-,TRBV18
CASSLGTAAEKLFF,TRBJ1-4,-,TRBV11-2
CASSPQVISGNTIYF,TRBJ1-3,-,TRBV5-1
CAWRLAGALPSTDTQYF,TRBJ2-3,TRBD2,TRBV30
CASSVVGRSDEQYF,TRBJ2-7,-,TRBV9
CASSLSGTDYGYTF,TRBJ1-2,TRBD1,TRBV5-1
CASSRGFGYGYTF,TRBJ1-2,-,TRBV27
CASIGWTGGPGNTIYF,TRBJ1-3,TRBD1,TRBV27
CASSFPRTGNPYEQYF,TRBJ2-7,TRBD1,TRBV5-5
CASGGQFRGGETQYF,TRBJ2-5,-,TRBV5-1
CASSPLIGDNEQFF,TRBJ2-1,-,TRBV5-1
CASSLSGLRSYNEQFF,TRBJ2-1,-,TRBV7-2
CASSVGWGNGYTF,TRBJ1-2,-,TRBV9
CASSWTSGRETQYF,TRBJ2-5,TRBD2,TRBV6-5
CASSLYGGNTEAFF,TRBJ1-1,-,TRBV7-3
CASSSSRDFPYEQYF,TRBJ2-7,-,TRBV11-2
CASSDGEDVRRGYTF,TRBJ1-2,-,TRBV6-4
CASSWDSGGEQYF,TRBJ2-7,TRBD1,TRBV5-1
CASSSNQRSTDTQYF,TRBJ2-3,-,TRBV7-2
CASSLEGQSTGELFF,TRBJ2-2,-,TRBV5-1
CASGFSGGNTGELFF,TRBJ2-2,TRBD2,TRBV5-1
CASRRTSGSYEQYF,TRBJ2-7,TRBD2,TRBV27
CASSRDRVNYGYTF,TRBJ1-2,TRBD1,TRBV6-5
CASSRPDRRSNEQFF,TRBJ2-1,-,TRBV5-1
CASSLSGVDTQYF,TRBJ2-3,-,TRBV5-6
CASSPRGQSNQPQHF,TRBJ1-5,TRBD1,TRBV27
CASSLALTGVKTEQFF,TRBJ2-1,-,TRBV5-6
CASSLTSIQETQYF,TRBJ2-5,TRBD2,TRBV7-3